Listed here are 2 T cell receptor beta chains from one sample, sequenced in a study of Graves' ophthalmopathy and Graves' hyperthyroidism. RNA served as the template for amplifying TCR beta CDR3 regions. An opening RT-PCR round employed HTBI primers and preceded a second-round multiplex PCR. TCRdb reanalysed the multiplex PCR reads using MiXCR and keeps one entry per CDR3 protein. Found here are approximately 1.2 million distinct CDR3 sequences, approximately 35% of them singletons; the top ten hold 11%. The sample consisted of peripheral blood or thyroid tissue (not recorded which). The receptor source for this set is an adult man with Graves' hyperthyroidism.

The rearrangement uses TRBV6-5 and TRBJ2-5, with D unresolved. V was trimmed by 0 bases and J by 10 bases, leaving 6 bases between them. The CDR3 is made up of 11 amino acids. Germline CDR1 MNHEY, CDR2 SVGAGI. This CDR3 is CASSYSSFQYF. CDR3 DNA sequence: TGTGCCAGCAGTTACTCTTCGTTCCAGTACTTC.

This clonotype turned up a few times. CDR3 coding DNA: TGTGCCAGCATAGAGTTCAGCCCGGGGGGCACTGAAGCTTTCTTT. Translation gives CASIEFSPGGTEAFF. V is TRBV2 and J is TRBJ1-1; tentatively, D is TRBD1 (5 bases). CDR1 is SNHLY, CDR2 FYNNEI, per germline. V lost 7 bases and J lost 4, with 19 bases in between. The CDR3 spans 15 residues.